The present entry profiles one T cell receptor beta chain with its context. Its antigen is currently unknown. This entry comes from a study of cytomegalovirus exposure and HLA in healthy donors. Overall study context: As an earlier analysis found, about 179 million T cells yielded about 120 million unique TCR beta sequences. Regarding the study as a whole: Cytomegalovirus-associated TCR beta chains were listed, numbering approximately 150. In a later analysis, at a false discovery rate of 0.05, some 15,000 TCR beta sequences were associated with HLA alleles. A missense DCLRE1C variant was associated with V- and J-gene trimming of TCR beta chains in a later analysis, and an independent cohort replicated the association.

This CDR3 contains 16 residues. With V trimmed by 1 base and J by 1 base, 3 bases remained unmatched. The germline CDR1 and CDR2 sequences are SGHKS and YYEKEE (reference sequence). PCR employed 60 Vbeta and 13 Jbeta primers. Only in-frame clones appear in the TCRdb table, and some are missing; sequencing was by immunoSEQ multiplex PCR. This repertoire shows 180,000 or so clones, over 70% found once; its top ten account for 1.4% to 1.5%. The clonotype originates from a man between 18 and 29 years old in good health and CMV-seronegative. The chain employs TRBV5-5 and TRBJ2-5, with TRBD2 matching over 11 bases. The source material was PBMCs. CDR3 coding DNA: TGTGCCAGCAGCTTGCTAGCGGGGGGCTCCCAAGAGACCCAGTACTTC. It yields the protein CASSLLAGGSQETQYF.